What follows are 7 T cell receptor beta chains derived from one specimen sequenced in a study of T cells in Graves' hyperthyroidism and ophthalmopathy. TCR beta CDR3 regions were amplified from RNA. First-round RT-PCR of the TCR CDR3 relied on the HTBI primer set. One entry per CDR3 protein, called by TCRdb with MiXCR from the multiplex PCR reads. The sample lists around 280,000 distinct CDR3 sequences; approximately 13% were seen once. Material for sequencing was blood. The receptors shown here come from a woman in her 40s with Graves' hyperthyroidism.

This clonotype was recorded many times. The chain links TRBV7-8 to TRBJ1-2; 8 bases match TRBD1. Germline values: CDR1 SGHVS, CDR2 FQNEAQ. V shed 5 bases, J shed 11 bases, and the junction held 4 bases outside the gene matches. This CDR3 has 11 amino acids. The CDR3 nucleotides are TGTGCCAGCAGCCGGACAGGGATTTACACCTTC. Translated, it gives CASSRTGIYTF.

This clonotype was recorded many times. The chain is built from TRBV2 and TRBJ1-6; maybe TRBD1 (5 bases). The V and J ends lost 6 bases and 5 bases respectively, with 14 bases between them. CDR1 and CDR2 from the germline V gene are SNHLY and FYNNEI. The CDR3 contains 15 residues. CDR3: CASRKELRDNSPLHF. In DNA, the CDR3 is TGTGCCAGCAGGAAGGAACTCAGGGATAATTCACCCCTCCACTTT.

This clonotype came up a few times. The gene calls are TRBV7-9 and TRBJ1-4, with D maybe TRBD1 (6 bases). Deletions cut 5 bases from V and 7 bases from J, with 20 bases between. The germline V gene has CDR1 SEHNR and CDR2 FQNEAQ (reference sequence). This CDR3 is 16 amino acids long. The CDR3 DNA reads TGTGCCAGCAGCCCCCGACCGACAGGCTTTGGTGAAAAACTGTTTTTT. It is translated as CASSPRPTGFGEKLFF.

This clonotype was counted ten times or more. The CDR3, as DNA: TGTGCCACCAGCTCAAAGGGGGGCTACGAGCAGTACTTC. Its protein product is CATSSKGGYEQYF. V usage is TRBV15 and J usage is TRBJ2-7; D tentatively fits TRBD1 or TRBD2 (6 bases each). CDR1 LNHNV and CDR2 YYDKDF come from the germline V gene (reference sequence). The CDR3 sequence is 13 residues long. V was trimmed by 5 bases and J by 3 bases, leaving 11 bases between them.

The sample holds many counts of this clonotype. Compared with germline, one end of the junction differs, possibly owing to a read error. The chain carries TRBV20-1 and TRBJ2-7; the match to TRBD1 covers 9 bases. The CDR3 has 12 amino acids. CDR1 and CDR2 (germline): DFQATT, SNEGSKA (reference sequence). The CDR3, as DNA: TGCAGTGCAAGAGACAGGGGGTACGAGCAGTACTTC. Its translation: CSARDRGYEQYF.

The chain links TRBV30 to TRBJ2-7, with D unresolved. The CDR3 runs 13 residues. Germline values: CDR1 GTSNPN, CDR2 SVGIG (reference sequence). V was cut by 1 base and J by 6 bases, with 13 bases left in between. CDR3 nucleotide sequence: TGTGCCTGGAGTGGGCCGGACCGGACCGAGCAGTACTTC. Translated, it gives CAWSGPDRTEQYF.

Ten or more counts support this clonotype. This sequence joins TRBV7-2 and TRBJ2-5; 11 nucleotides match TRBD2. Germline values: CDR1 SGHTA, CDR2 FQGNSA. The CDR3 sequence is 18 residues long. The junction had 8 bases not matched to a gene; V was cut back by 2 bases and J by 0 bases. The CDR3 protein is CASSLRLAGGSYQETQYF. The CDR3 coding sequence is TGTGCCAGCAGCTTAAGGCTAGCGGGAGGATCGTACCAAGAGACCCAGTACTTC.